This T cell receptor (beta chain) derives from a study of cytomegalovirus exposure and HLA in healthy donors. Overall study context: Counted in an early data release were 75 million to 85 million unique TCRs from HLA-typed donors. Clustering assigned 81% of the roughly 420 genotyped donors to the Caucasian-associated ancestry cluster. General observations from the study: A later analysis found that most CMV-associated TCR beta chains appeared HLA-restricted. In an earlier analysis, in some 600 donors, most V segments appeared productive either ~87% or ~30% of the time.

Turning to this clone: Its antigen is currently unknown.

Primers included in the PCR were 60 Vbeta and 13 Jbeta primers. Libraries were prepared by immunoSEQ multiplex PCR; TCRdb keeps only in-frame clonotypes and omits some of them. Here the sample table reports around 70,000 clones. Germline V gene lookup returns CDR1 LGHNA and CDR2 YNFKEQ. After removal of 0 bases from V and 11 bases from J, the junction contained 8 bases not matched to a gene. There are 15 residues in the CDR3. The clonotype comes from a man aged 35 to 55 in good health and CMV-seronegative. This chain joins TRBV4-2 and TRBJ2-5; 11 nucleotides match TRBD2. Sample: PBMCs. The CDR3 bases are TGTGCCAGCAGCCAAGATGTCACTAGCGGGAGAGAGCAGTACTTC. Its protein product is CASSQDVTSGREQYF.